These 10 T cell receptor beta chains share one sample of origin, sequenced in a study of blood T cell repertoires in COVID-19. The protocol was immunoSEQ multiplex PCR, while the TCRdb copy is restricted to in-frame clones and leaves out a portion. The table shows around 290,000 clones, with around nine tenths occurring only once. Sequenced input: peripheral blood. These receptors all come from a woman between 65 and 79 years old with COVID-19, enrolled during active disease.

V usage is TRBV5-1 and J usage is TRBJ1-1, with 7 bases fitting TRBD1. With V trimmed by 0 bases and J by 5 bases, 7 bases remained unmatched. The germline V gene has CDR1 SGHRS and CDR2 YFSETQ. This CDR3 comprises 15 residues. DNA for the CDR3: TGCGCCAGCAGCTTGGCCCTTGACAGGGCGACTGAAGCTTTCTTT. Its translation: CASSLALDRATEAFF.

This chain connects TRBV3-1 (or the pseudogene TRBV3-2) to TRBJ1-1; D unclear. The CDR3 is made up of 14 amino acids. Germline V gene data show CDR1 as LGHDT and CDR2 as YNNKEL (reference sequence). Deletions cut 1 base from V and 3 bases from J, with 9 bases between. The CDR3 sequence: CASSQVFGDTEAFF. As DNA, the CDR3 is TGTGCCAGCAGCCAAGTTTTCGGGGACACTGAAGCTTTCTTT.

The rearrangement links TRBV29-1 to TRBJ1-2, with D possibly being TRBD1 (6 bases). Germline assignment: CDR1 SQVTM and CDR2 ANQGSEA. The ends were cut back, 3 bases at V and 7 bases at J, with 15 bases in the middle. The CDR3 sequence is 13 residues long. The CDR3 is CSVDEGVGAGYTF. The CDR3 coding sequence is TGCAGCGTTGACGAGGGGGTAGGGGCTGGCTACACCTTC.

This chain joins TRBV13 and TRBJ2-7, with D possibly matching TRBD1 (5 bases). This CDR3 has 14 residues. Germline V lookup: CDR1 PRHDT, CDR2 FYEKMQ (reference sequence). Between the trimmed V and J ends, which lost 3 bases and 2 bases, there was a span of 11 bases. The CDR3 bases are TGTGCCAGCAGCTTGGGTAGGGGCACCTACGAGCAGTACTTC. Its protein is CASSLGRGTYEQYF.

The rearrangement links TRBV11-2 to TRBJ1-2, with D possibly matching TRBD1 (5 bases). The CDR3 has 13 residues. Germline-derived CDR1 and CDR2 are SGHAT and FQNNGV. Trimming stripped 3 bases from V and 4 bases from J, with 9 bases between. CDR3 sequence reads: CASSFTGSYGYTF. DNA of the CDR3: TGTGCCAGCAGCTTCACAGGAAGCTATGGCTACACCTTC. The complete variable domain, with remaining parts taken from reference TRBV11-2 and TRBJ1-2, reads EAGVAQSPRYKIIEKRQSVAFWCNPISGHATLYWYQQILGQGPKLLIQFQNNGVVDDSQLPKDRFSAERLKGVDSTLKIQPAKLEDSAVYLCASSFTGSYGYTFGSGTRLTVV.

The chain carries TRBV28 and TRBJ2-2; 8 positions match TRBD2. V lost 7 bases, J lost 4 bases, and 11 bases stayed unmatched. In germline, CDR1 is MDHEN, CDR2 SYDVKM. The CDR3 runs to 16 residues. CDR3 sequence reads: CASIPGGGLGTGELFF. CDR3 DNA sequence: TGTGCCAGCATCCCCGGCGGGGGGCTCGGCACCGGGGAGCTGTTTTTT.

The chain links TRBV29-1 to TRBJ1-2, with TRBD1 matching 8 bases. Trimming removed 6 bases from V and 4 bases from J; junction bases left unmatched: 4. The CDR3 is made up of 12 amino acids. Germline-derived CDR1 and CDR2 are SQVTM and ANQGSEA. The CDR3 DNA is TGCAGCGTCCCGGACAGGGCCTATGGCTACACCTTC. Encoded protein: CSVPDRAYGYTF.

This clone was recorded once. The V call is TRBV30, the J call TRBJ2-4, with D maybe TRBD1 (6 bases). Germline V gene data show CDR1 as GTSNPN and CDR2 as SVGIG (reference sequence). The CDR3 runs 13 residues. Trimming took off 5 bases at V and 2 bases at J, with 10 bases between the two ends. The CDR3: CAWDRFPKNIQYF. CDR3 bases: TGTGCCTGGGACAGGTTTCCCAAAAACATTCAGTACTTC.

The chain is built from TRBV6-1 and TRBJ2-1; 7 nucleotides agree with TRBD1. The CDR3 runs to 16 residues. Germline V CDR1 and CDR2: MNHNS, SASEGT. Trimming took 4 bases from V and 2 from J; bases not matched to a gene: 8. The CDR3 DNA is TGTGCCAGCAGTGGGCAAGACAGGGTAGCCTACAATGAGCAGTTCTTC. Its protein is CASSGQDRVAYNEQFF.

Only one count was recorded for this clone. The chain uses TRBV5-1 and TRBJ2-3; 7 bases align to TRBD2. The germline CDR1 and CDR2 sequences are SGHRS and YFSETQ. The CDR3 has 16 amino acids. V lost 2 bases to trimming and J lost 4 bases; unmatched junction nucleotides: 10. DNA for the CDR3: TGCGCCAGCAGCTTTAATGAGTGGGGGGGAGCAGATACGCAGTATTTT. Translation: CASSFNEWGGADTQYF.